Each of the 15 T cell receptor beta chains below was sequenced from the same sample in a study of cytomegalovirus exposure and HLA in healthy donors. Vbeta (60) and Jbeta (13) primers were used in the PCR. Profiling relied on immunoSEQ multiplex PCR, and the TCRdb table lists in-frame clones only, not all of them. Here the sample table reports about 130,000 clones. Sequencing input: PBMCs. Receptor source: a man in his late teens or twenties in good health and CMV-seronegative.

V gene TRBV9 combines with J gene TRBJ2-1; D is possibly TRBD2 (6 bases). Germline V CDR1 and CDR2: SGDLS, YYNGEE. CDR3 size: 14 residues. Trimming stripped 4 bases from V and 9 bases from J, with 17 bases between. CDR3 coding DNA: TGTGCCAGCAGCCCACGAACTAGCTGGGGTGAGCAGTTCTTC. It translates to CASSPRTSWGEQFF. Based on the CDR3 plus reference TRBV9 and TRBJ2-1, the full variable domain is DSGVTQTPKHLITATGQRVTLRCSPRSGDLSVYWYQQSLDQGLQFLIQYYNGEERAKGNILERFSAQQFPDLHSELNLSSLELGDSALYFCASSPRTSWGEQFFGPGTRLTVL.

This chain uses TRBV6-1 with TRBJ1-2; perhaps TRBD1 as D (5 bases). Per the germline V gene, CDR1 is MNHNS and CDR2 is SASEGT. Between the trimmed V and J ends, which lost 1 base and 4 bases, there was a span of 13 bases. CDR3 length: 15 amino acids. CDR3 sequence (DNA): TGTGCCAGCAGTGAAGTTGGTTTGGGGCTCTATGGCTACACCTTC. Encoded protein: CASSEVGLGLYGYTF.

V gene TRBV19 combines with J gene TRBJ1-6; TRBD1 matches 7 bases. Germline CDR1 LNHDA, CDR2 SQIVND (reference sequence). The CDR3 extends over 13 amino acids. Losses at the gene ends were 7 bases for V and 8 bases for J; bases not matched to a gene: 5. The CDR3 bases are TGTGCCAGTACCGACAGGGTCCATTCACCCCTCCACTTT. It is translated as CASTDRVHSPLHF.

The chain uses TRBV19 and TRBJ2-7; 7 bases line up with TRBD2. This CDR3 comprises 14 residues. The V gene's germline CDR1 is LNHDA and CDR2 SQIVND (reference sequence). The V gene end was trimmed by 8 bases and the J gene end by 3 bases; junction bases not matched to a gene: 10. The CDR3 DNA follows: TGTGCCAGTGAAATTACAGCGGGAAGCTACGAGCAGTACTTC. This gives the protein CASEITAGSYEQYF.

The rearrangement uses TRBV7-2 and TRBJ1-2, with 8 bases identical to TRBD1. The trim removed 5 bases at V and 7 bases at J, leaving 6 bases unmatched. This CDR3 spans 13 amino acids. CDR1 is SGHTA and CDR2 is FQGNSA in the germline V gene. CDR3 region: CASSRQGTAGYTF. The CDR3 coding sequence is TGTGCCAGCAGCCGACAGGGGACGGCTGGCTACACCTTC.

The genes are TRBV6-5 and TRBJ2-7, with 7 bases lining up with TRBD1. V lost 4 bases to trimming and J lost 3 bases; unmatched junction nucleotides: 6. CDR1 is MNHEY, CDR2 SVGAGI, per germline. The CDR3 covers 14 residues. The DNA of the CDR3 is TGTGCCAGCAGTTTTAGACAGGGCTACTACGAGCAGTACTTC. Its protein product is CASSFRQGYYEQYF.

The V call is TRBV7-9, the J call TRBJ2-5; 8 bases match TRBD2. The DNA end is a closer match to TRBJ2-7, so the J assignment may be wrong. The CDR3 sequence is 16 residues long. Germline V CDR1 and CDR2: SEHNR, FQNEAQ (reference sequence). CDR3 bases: TGTGCCAGCAGCTCCGAGGAGGGTAGCGGGGTTTACGAGCAGTACTTC. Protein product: CASSSEEGSGVYEQYF.

The CDR3 DNA reads as TGTGCCAGCAGCCCGGGAATTACCTACGAGCAGTACTTC. Protein product: CASSPGITYEQYF. The V call is TRBV7-3, the J call TRBJ2-7, with a weak D call TRBD2 (5 bases). There are 13 residues in the CDR3. V was cut by 5 bases and J by 2 bases, with 10 bases left in between. The V gene's germline CDR1 is SGHTA and CDR2 FQGTGA.

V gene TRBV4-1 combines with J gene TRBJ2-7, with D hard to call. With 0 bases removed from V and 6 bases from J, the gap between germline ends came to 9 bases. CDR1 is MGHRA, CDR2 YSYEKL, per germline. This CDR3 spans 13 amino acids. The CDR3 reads CASSQDPGFEQYF. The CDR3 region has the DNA TGCGCCAGCAGCCAAGATCCCGGGTTCGAGCAGTACTTC.

CDR3 nucleotides: TGTGCCATCAGTACTGGTCTCGGCGGCTTCTCCTACAATGAGCAGTTCTTC. Residues: CAISTGLGGFSYNEQFF. V gene TRBV10-3 combines with J gene TRBJ2-1; D is ambiguous. Germline CDR1 ENHRY, CDR2 SYGVKD. Between the trimmed V and J ends, which lost 5 bases and 0 bases, there was a span of 17 bases. This CDR3 contains 17 residues.

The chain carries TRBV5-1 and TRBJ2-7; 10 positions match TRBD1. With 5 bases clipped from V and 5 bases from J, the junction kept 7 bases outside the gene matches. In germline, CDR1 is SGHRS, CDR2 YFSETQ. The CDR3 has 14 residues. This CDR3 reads CASSRDRGFDEQYF. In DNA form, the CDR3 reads TGCGCCAGCAGTCGGGACAGGGGTTTTGACGAGCAGTACTTC.

The CDR3 DNA is TGTGCCAGCAGCTTAGGGACCACAGGAGTCGAGCAGTACTTC. It translates to CASSLGTTGVEQYF. The chain couples TRBV11-2 to TRBJ2-7; TRBD1 might be the D (5 bases). CDR1 is SGHAT and CDR2 is FQNNGV in the germline V gene. The V end was cut by 1 base, the J end by 6 bases, with 13 bases between. This CDR3 spans 14 amino acids.

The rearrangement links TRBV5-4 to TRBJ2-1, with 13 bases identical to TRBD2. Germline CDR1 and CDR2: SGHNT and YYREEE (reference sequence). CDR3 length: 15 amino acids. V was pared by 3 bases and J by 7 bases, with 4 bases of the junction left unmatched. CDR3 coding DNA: TGTGCCAGCAGCTCGCGACTAGCGGGAGGAAATGAGCAGTTCTTC. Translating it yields CASSSRLAGGNEQFF. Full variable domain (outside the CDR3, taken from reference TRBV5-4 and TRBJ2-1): ETGVTQSPTHLIKTRGQQVTLRCSSQSGHNTVSWYQQALGQGPQFIFQYYREEENGRGNFPPRFSGLQFPNYSSELNVNALELDDSALYLCASSSRLAGGNEQFFGPGTRLTVL.

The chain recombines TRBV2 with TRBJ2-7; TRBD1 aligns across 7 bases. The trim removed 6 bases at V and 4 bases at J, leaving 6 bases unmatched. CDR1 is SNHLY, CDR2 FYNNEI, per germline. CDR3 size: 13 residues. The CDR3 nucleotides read TGTGCCAGCAGAGGACAGGTGGGGTACGAGCAGTACTTC. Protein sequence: CASRGQVGYEQYF. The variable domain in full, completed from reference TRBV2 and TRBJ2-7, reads EPEVTQTPSHQVTQMGQEVILRCVPISNHLYFYWYRQILGQKVEFLVSFYNNEISEKSEIFDDQFSVERPDGSNFTLKIRSTKLEDSAMYFCASRGQVGYEQYFGPGTRLTVT.

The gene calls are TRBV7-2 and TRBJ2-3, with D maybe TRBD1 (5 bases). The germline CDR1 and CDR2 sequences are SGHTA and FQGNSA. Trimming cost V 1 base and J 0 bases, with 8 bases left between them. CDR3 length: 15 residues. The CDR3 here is CASSLGRASTDTQYF. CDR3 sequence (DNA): TGTGCCAGCAGCTTAGGCAGGGCCAGCACAGATACGCAGTATTTT.